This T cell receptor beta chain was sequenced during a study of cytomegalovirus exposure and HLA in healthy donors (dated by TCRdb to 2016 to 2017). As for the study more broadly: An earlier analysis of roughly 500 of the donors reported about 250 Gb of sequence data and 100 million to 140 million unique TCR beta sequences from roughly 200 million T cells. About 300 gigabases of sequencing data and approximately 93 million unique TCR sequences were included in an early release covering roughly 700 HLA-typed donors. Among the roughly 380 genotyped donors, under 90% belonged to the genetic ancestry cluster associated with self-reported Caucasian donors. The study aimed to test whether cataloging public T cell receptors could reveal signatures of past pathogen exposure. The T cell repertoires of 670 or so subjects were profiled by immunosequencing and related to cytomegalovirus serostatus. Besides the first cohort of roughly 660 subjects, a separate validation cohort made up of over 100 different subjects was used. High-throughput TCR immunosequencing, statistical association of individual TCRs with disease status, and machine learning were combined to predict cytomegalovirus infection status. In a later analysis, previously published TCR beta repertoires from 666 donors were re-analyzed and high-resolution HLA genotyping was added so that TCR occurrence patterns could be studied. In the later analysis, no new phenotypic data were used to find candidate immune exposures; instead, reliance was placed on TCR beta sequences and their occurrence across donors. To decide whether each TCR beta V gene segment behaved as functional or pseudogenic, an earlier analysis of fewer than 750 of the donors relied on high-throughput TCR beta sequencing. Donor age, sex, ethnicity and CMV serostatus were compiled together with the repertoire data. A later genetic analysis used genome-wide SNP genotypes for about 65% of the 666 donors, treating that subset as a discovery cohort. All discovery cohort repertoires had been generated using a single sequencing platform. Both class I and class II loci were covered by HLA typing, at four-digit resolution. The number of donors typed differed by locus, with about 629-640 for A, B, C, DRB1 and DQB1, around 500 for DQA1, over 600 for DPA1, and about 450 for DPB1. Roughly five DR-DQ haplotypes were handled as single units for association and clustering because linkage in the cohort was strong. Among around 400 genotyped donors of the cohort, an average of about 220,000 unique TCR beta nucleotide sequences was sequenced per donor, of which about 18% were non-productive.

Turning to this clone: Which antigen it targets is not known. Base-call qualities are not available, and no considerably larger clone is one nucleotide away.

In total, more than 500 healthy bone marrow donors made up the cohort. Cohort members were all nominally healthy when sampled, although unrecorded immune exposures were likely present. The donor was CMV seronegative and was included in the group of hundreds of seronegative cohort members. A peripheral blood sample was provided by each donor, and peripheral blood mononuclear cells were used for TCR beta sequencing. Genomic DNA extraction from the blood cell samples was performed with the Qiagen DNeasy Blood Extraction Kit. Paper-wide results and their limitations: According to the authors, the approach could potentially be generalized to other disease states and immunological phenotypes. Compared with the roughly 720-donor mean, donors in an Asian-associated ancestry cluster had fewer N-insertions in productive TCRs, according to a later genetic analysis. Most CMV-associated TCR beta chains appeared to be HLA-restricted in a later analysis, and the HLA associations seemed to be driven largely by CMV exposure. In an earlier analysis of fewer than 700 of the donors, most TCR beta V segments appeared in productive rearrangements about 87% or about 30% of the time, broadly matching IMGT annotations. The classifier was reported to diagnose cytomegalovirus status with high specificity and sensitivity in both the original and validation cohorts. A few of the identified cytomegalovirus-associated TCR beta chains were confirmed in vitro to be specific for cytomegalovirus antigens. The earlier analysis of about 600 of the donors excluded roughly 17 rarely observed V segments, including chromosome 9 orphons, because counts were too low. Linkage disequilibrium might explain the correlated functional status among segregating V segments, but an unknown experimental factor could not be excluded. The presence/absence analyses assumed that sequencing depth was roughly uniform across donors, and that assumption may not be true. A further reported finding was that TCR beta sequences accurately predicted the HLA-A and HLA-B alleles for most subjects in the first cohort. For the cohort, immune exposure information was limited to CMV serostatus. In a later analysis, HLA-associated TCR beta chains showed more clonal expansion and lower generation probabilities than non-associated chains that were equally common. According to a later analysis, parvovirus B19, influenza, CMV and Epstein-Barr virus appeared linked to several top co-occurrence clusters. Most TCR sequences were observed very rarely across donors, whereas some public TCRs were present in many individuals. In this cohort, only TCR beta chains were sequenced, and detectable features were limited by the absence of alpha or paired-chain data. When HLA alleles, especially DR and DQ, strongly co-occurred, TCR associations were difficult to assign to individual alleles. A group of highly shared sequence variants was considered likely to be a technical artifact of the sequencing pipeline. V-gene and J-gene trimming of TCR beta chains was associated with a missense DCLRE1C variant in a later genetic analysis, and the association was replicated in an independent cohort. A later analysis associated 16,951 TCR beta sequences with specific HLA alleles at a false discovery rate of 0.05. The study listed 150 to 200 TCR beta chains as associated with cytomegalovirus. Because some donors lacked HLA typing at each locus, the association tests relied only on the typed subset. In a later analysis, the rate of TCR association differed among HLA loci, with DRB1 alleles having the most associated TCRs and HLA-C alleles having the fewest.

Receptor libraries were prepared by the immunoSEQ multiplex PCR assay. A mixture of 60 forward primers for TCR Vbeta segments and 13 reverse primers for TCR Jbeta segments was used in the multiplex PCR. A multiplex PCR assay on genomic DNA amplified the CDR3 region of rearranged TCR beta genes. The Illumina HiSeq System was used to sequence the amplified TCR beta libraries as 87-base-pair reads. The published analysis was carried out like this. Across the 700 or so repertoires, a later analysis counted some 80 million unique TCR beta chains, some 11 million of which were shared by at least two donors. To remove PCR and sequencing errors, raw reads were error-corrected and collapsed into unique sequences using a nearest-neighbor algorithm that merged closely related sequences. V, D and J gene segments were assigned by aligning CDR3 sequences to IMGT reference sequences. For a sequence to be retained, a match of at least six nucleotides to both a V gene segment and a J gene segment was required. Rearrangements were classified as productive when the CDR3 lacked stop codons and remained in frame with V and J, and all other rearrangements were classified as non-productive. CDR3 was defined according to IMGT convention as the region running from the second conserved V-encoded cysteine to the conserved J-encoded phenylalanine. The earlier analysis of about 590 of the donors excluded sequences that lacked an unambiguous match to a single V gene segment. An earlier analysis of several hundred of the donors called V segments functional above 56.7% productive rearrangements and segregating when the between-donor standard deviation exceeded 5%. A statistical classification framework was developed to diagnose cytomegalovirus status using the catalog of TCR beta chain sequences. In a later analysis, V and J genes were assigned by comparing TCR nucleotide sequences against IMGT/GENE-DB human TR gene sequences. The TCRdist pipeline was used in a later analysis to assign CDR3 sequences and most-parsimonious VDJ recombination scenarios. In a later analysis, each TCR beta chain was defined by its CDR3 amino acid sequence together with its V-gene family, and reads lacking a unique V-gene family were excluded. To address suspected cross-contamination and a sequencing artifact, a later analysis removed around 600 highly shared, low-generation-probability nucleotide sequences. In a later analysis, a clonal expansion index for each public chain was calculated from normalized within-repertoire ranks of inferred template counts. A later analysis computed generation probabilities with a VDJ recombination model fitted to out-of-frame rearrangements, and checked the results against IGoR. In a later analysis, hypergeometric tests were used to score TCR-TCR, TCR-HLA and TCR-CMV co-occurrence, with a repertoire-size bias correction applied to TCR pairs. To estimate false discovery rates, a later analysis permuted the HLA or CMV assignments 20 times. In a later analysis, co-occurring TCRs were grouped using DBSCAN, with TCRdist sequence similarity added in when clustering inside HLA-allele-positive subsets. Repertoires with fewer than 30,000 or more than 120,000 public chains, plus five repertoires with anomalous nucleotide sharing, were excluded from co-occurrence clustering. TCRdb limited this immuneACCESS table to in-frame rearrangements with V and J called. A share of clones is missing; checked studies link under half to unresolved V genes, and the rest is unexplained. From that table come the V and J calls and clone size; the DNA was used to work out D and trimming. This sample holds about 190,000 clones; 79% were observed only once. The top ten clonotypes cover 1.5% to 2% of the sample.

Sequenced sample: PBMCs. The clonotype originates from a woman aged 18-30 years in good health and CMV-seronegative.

The encoded CDR3 is CASSSAGEKQFF. The DNA sequence is TGTGCCAGTAGTTCAGCGGGGGAAAAGCAGTTCTTC. The chain is made from TRBV19 and TRBJ2-1, with 8 junctional bases fitting TRBD2. Measured from the cysteine to the phenylalanine, the CDR3 is 12 residues long. Of the read, only the CDR3 DNA is kept; its 36 bases are in frame from base 1. Based on the germline V gene (reference sequence), the CDR1 and CDR2 sequences are LNHDA and SQIVND. The germline V and J ends show losses of 5 bases and 11 bases respectively, and no gene match explains 5 bases of the junction.